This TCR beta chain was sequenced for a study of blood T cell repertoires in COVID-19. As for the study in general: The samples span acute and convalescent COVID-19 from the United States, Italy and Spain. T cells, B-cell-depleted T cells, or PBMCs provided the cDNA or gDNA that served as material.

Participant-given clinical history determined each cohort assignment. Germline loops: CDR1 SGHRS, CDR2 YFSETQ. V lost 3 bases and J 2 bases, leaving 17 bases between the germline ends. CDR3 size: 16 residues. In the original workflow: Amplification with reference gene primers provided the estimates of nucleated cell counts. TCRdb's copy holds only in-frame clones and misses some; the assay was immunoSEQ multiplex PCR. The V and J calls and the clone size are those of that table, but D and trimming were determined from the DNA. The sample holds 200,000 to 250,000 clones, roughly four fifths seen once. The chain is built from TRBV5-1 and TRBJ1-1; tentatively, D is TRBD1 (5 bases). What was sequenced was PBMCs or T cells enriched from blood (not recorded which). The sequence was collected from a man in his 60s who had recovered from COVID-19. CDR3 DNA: TGCGCCAGCAGCTCGGATCCTGCAGGGCTCAACACTGAAGCTTTCTTT. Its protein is CASSSDPAGLNTEAFF.